This TCR beta chain stems from a study of T cells in Graves' hyperthyroidism and ophthalmopathy. Per the germline V gene, CDR1 is MNHNS and CDR2 is SASEGT. J was trimmed by 5 bases and V by 7 bases; bases with no gene match: 7. CDR3 length: 15 residues. What was amplified from RNA transcripts were TCR beta CDR3 regions. A set of HTBI primers served as the primers for a first-round RT-PCR of the TCR CDR3. A single record per CDR3 protein comes from TCRdb applying MiXCR to the multiplex PCR reads. Seen here are hundreds of thousands of distinct CDR3 sequences, 15% to 20% observed once, and the top ten hold around 17%. Many counts were recorded for this clonotype.

The V gene is TRBV6-1, the J gene TRBJ1-6, with 8 nucleotides matching TRBD1. The material sequenced was blood. This TCR came from a woman aged 18-29 years with Graves' ophthalmopathy. In DNA form, the CDR3 reads TGTGCCAGCATTCCAGACAGGGGCAATAATTCACCCCTCCACTTT. This gives the protein CASIPDRGNNSPLHF.